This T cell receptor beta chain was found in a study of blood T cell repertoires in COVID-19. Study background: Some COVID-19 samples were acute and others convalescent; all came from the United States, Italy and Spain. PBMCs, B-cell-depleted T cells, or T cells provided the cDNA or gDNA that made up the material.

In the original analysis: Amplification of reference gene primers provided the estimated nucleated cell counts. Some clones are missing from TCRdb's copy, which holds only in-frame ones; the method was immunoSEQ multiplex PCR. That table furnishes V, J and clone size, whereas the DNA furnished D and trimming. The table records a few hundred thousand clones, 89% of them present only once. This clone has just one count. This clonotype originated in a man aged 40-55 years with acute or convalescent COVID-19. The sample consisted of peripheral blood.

The CDR3 DNA reads as TGTGCCAGCAGCTTAGTTGGCATTTCCTACGAGCAGTACTTC. It specifies CASSLVGISYEQYF. This chain links TRBV7-2 with TRBJ2-7, with no clear D. The CDR3 runs to 14 residues. With 1 base removed from V and 1 base from J, the gap between germline ends came to 8 bases. CDR1 and CDR2 (germline): SGHTA, FQGNSA.